This TCR beta chain emerged from a study of blood T cells in healthy people across ages. Study-wide background: Per two T cells, template switching captured roughly one barcoded beta molecule. Notes on the study in general: CMV status of donors was not determined, possibly confounding expanded clonotype changes.

The use of a sample-barcoded 5' primer and a J-beta primer mix characterized a second PCR of roughly 6 to 11 cycles. A single record per CDR3 protein comes from TCRdb applying MiXCR to the 5' RACE reads. The sample gives some 730,000 distinct CDR3 sequences, 22% of which show up once; roughly 22% is in the top ten. This clonotype has a handful of counts. Its matching antigen is unknown. Specimen: blood. The sequence derives from a man in his 70s in good health.

CDR3 in amino acids: CASSQDGTGGKDTQYF. The DNA of the CDR3 is TGCGCCAGCAGCCAAGACGGGACAGGGGGCAAAGATACGCAGTATTTT. V usage is TRBV4-1 and J usage is TRBJ2-3; 12 bases fit TRBD1. This CDR3 spans 16 amino acids. The junction had 3 bases not matched to a gene; V was cut back by 0 bases and J by 5 bases. Germline-derived CDR1 and CDR2 are MGHRA and YSYEKL.